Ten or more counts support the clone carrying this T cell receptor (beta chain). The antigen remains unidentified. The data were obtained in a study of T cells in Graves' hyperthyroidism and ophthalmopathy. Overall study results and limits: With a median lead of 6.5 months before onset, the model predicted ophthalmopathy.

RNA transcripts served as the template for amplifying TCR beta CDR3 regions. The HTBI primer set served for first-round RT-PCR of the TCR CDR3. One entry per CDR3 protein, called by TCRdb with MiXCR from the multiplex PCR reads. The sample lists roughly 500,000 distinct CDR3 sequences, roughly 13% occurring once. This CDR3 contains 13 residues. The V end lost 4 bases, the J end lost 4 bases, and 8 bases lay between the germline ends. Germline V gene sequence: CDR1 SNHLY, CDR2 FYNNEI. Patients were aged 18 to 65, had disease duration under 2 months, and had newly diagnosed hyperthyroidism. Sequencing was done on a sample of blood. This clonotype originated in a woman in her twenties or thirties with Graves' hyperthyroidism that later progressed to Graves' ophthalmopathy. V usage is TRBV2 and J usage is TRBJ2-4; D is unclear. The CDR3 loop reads CASSAQKKNIQYF. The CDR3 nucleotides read TGTGCCAGCAGTGCCCAAAAAAAAAACATTCAGTACTTC.